Shown below are 14 T cell receptor beta chains from a single sample sequenced in a study of technical replicates of blood from a handful of donors. Measured with immunoSEQ multiplex PCR; TCRdb has only the in-frame clones, and not every one. The sample comprises approximately 14,000 clones, roughly 80% of which are singletons, and roughly an eighth rests with the top ten. The sample was PBMCs. These receptors all stem from a human donor in good health.

The V and J genes are TRBV9 and TRBJ2-5, with 12 bases fitting TRBD2. This CDR3 region has 17 residues. Germline CDR1 and CDR2: SGDLS and YYNGEE. Trimming removed 0 bases from V and 5 bases from J; junction bases left unmatched: 8. In DNA form, the CDR3 reads TGTGCCAGCAGCGTAGGTCTAGCGGGAGGGTCGGGGGAGACCCAGTACTTC. It encodes CASSVGLAGGSGETQYF.

This chain's CDR3 is CASSDGGTESIYGYTF. CDR3 DNA: TGTGCCAGCAGTGATGGAGGGACAGAGTCGATCTATGGCTACACCTTC. The chain couples TRBV2 to TRBJ1-2, with 7 bases matching TRBD1. V lost 3 bases, J lost 4 bases, and 11 bases stayed unmatched. Per the germline V gene, CDR1 is SNHLY and CDR2 is FYNNEI. The CDR3 extends over 16 amino acids.

This clone was seen only once. Written as DNA, the CDR3 is TGCGCCAGCAGCCAAGATGGCGGGAGGGTAACAGATACGCAGTATTTT. This translates into CASSQDGGRVTDTQYF. The chain links TRBV4-1 to TRBJ2-3; the match to TRBD2 covers 9 bases. Trimming took 0 bases from V and 3 from J; bases not matched to a gene: 4. Germline loops: CDR1 MGHRA, CDR2 YSYEKL. The length of the CDR3 is 16 residues.

This clone was picked up one time. The chain uses TRBV29-1 and TRBJ2-5; D possibly corresponds to TRBD1 (5 bases). Germline V gene data show CDR1 as SQVTM and CDR2 as ANQGSEA. This CDR3 contains 13 residues. With 5 bases removed from V and 4 bases from J, the gap between germline ends came to 14 bases. DNA of the CDR3: TGCAGCGTTTTCGGACAAACCGGAGAGACCCAGTACTTC. Translated: CSVFGQTGETQYF.

V is TRBV18 and J is TRBJ2-5, with TRBD2 matching over 10 bases. Looked up from germline, CDR1 is KGHSH and CDR2 is LQKENI. Trimming removed 3 bases from V and 1 base from J; junction bases left unmatched: 2. The CDR3 runs to 15 residues. The CDR3 sequence is CASSPASGGQETQYF. The DNA of the CDR3 is TGTGCCAGCTCACCCGCTAGCGGGGGCCAAGAGACCCAGTACTTC.

The genes are TRBV10-2 and TRBJ2-2, with 7 bases fitting TRBD1. Per the germline V gene, CDR1 is WSHSY and CDR2 is SAAADI. The CDR3 contains 14 residues. The V and J ends lost 6 bases and 6 bases, in that order; junction bases with no gene match: 7. This chain's CDR3 is CASRAQGLAGELFF. CDR3 bases: TGCGCCAGCAGAGCACAGGGGTTGGCCGGGGAGCTGTTTTTT.

V gene TRBV5-5 combines with J gene TRBJ2-7, with 7 bases identical to TRBD1. J lost 1 base, V lost 0 bases, and 4 bases had no gene match. The CDR3 is made up of 15 amino acids. The germline CDR1 and CDR2 sequences are SGHKS and YYEKEE (reference sequence). The CDR3 sequence is CASSLGAGGSYEQYF. The DNA of the CDR3 is TGTGCCAGCAGCTTGGGGGCAGGGGGATCCTACGAGCAGTACTTC.

The J gene is TRBJ2-5, the V gene TRBV28; TRBD1 aligns across 7 bases. The germline V gene encodes CDR1 MDHEN and CDR2 SYDVKM. The CDR3 is 13 amino acids. Germline trimming cut 5 bases from V and 3 bases from J; bases unmatched to any gene: 3. This chain's CDR3 is CASSGTVEETQYF. The CDR3 DNA follows: TGTGCCAGCAGTGGGACAGTCGAAGAGACCCAGTACTTC.

The CDR3 sequence is CASSLLAGGPYEQYF. In DNA, the CDR3 is TGTGCCAGCAGCTTACTAGCGGGAGGACCCTACGAGCAGTACTTC. This chain links TRBV7-9 with TRBJ2-7; 11 bases are shared with TRBD2. The junction had 2 bases not matched to a gene; V was cut back by 2 bases and J by 2 bases. There are 15 residues in the CDR3. Germline CDR1 SEHNR, CDR2 FQNEAQ (reference sequence).

The rearrangement uses TRBV5-1 and TRBJ2-7; 8 bases align to TRBD1. Germline values: CDR1 SGHRS, CDR2 YFSETQ. V lost 3 bases, J lost 2 bases, and 7 bases stayed unmatched. This CDR3 spans 15 amino acids. CDR3 coding DNA: TGCGCCAGCAGCTCCGGGGACAGGTTTCCCTACGAGCAGTACTTC. Translation: CASSSGDRFPYEQYF.

This rearrangement joins TRBV6-5 to TRBJ1-1; tentatively, D is TRBD1 (6 bases). Germline values: CDR1 MNHEY, CDR2 SVGAGI. V lost 4 bases and J lost 4, with 19 bases in between. The CDR3 is made up of 16 amino acids. In DNA, the CDR3 is TGTGCCAGCAGTTTGGGACAAGGGACCCCCGGCACTGAAGCTTTCTTT. Translated, it gives CASSLGQGTPGTEAFF.

The rearrangement joins TRBV6-5 to TRBJ1-5; the D gene is possibly TRBD1 (5 bases). The V end lost 6 bases, the J end lost 7 bases, and 19 bases lay between the germline ends. The CDR3 is 15 amino acids. Germline V gene lookup returns CDR1 MNHEY and CDR2 SVGAGI. The CDR3 bases are TGTGCCAGCAGATCCCTCGTAGGGGAATTGCAGCCCCAGCATTTT. This codes for CASRSLVGELQPQHF.

This chain joins TRBV30 and TRBJ2-5; 7 bases agree with TRBD1. From germline, CDR1 is GTSNPN and CDR2 SVGIG (reference sequence). V was pared by 5 bases and J by 5 bases, with 8 bases of the junction left unmatched. The CDR3 is made up of 13 amino acids. The CDR3: CAWGRQGRETQYF. The CDR3, as DNA: TGTGCCTGGGGGCGACAGGGTCGGGAGACCCAGTACTTC.

This rearrangement joins TRBV4-1 to TRBJ2-1; 10 bases are a match to TRBD2. The junction had 12 bases not matched to a gene; V was cut back by 4 bases and J by 9 bases. This CDR3 comprises 16 residues. The V gene's germline CDR1 is MGHRA and CDR2 YSYEKL. CDR3 amino acids: CASSPMTPSGSGEQFF. The CDR3 nucleotides are TGCGCCAGCAGCCCCATGACCCCTAGCGGGAGCGGTGAGCAGTTCTTC.